These 26 T cell receptor beta chains were all obtained from the same sample, sequenced in a study of pediatric ulcerative colitis. Data came from immunoSEQ multiplex PCR; TCRdb stores just in-frame clones and leaves some out. The repertoire holds about 36,000 clones, with around 78% as singletons. Sequenced material: blood. The source is a girl between 5 and 17 years old with moderate ulcerative colitis.

The chain recombines TRBV7-6 with TRBJ1-5; 8 nucleotides match TRBD1. With V trimmed by 1 base and J by 4 bases, 0 bases remained unmatched. The length of the CDR3 is 14 residues. Germline CDR1 and CDR2: SGHVS and FNYEAQ. The CDR3 region has the DNA TGTGCCAGCAGCTTAGACAGGGGGAATCAGCCCCAGCATTTT. It specifies CASSLDRGNQPQHF.

In this sample, this clone turned up once. The CDR3 nucleotides are TGTGCCAGCAGCTTCGCCGGGACAGGGACCAAGTACCAGCTTTACGAGCAGTACTTC. This encodes CASSFAGTGTKYQLYEQYF. This chain connects TRBV2 to TRBJ2-7; TRBD1 aligns across 9 bases. The CDR3 covers 19 residues. V gave up 6 bases and J gave up 4 bases; unmatched junction bases: 22. Germline-derived CDR1 and CDR2 are SNHLY and FYNNEI.

This clone appeared once. The rearrangement links TRBV19 to TRBJ2-7, with D maybe TRBD2 (5 bases). V dropped 4 bases and J dropped 3 bases, with 13 bases sitting between them. CDR1 and CDR2 from the germline V gene are LNHDA and SQIVND (reference sequence). This CDR3 contains 14 residues. The CDR3 DNA sequence: TGTGCCAGTAGTAACCGGGGAGCGTACTACGAGCAGTACTTC. Translated: CASSNRGAYYEQYF.

V gene TRBV30 combines with J gene TRBJ1-1, with a possible D match to TRBD1 (5 bases). Trimming took 0 bases from V and 2 from J, leaving 13 bases between them. CDR1 and CDR2 (germline): GTSNPN, SVGIG (reference sequence). CDR3 length: 15 residues. CDR3 nucleotides: TGTGCCTGGAGTGTAGAGGGGACGGTAAACACTGAAGCTTTCTTT. Protein sequence: CAWSVEGTVNTEAFF.

The chain employs TRBV12-1 and TRBJ2-1; the DNA was not compared with TRBD2, the D call given in the table. TRBV12-1 is designated a pseudogene. The length of the CDR3 is 19 residues. The CDR3 DNA sequence: TGTGCCAGCAGCGGGGGGGGACTAGCGGGCCCCAGCTCCTACAATGAGCAGTTCTTC. Its translation: CASSGGGLAGPSSYNEQFF.

The table lists this clone with a few counts. The gene calls are TRBV2 and TRBJ1-1; maybe TRBD1 (6 bases). Trimming stripped 6 bases from V and 4 bases from J, with 18 bases between. Germline CDR1 and CDR2: SNHLY and FYNNEI. CDR3 length: 15 amino acids. CDR3 region: CASRNDPGGSTEAFF. The DNA of the CDR3 is TGTGCCAGCAGGAATGATCCCGGGGGCTCCACTGAAGCTTTCTTT.

This chain joins TRBV19 and TRBJ1-2; D is ambiguous. In germline, CDR1 is LNHDA, CDR2 SQIVND (reference sequence). The germline V and J ends were trimmed by 5 bases and 4 bases, with 11 bases remaining between them. This CDR3 has 13 residues. CDR3 protein: CASSARTAYGYTF. The DNA for the CDR3 is TGTGCCAGTAGTGCCCGGACTGCCTATGGCTACACCTTC.

The chain has TRBV5-6 and TRBJ1-1; D is unclear. Trimming removed 3 bases from V and 1 base from J, with 13 bases in between. Germline V gene data show CDR1 as SGHDT and CDR2 as YYEEEE. The CDR3 is 15 residues long. CDR3 in amino acids: CASSYLDIANTEAFF. DNA of the CDR3: TGTGCCAGCAGCTATCTCGACATTGCGAACACTGAAGCTTTCTTT.

Turning to this clone: One end of the junction fails to match germline, which may point to a read error. The V and J genes are TRBV15 and TRBJ2-5; D is unresolved. This CDR3 spans 12 amino acids. CDR1 LNHNV and CDR2 YYDKDF come from the germline V gene (reference sequence). CDR3 amino acids: CATSLDQETQYF. In DNA, the CDR3 is TGTGCCACCAGCCTAGACCAGGAGACCCAGTACTTC.

The chain is built from TRBV5-4 and TRBJ2-7; tentatively, D is TRBD2 (6 bases). V lost 4 bases and J 0 bases, leaving 14 bases between the germline ends. The CDR3 covers 15 residues. Germline V gene sequence: CDR1 SGHNT, CDR2 YYREEE (reference sequence). The CDR3 loop reads CASSQAGYSSYEQYF. The CDR3 DNA is TGTGCCAGCAGCCAAGCGGGCTATAGCTCCTACGAGCAGTACTTC.

The V and J genes are TRBV30 and TRBJ2-1; D perhaps matches TRBD1 (6 bases). V lost 1 base to trimming and J lost 0 bases, with 19 bases between them. Germline V gene data show CDR1 as GTSNPN and CDR2 as SVGIG (reference sequence). The CDR3 has 18 residues. The CDR3 region is CAWSASPDRPSSYNEQFF. The DNA for the CDR3 is TGTGCCTGGAGTGCCTCCCCGGACAGACCTAGCTCCTACAATGAGCAGTTCTTC.

The V gene is TRBV2, the J gene TRBJ2-7; the match to TRBD1 covers 8 bases. The CDR3 is 15 amino acids. Germline CDR1 SNHLY, CDR2 FYNNEI. J gave up 0 bases and V 6 bases, and 7 bases lay outside the gene matches. CDR3: CASSFGQGTSYEQYF. For the CDR3, the DNA is TGTGCCAGCAGCTTCGGACAGGGCACCTCCTACGAGCAGTACTTC. The full variable domain, in which reference TRBV2 and TRBJ2-7 provide the parts outside the CDR3, is EPEVTQTPSHQVTQMGQEVILRCVPISNHLYFYWYRQILGQKVEFLVSFYNNEISEKSEIFDDQFSVERPDGSNFTLKIRSTKLEDSAMYFCASSFGQGTSYEQYFGPGTRLTVT.

V usage is TRBV7-9 and J usage is TRBJ2-7; D is uncertain. The CDR3 runs 13 residues. Trimming stripped 5 bases from V and 4 bases from J, with 12 bases between. CDR1 and CDR2 from the germline V gene are SEHNR and FQNEAQ (reference sequence). CDR3 loop: CASSLWTSYEQYF. The CDR3 bases are TGTGCCAGCAGCCTCTGGACGTCTTACGAGCAGTACTTC.

V gene TRBV5-5 combines with J gene TRBJ1-4; weak D call: TRBD1 (5 bases). V lost 1 base, J lost 8 bases, and 12 bases lay in between. Per germline, CDR1 SGHKS and CDR2 YYEKEE (reference sequence). CDR3 size: 14 residues. DNA of the CDR3: TGTGCCAGCAGCTTGCCAGGGTTCGGAGAAAAACTGTTTTTT. Its translation: CASSLPGFGEKLFF.

The J gene is TRBJ2-2, the V gene TRBV5-1, with D perhaps TRBD2 (6 bases). This CDR3 spans 14 amino acids. CDR1 and CDR2 from the germline V gene are SGHRS and YFSETQ. Trimming left V 0 bases short and J 7 bases short, with 10 bases between. The CDR3 reads CASSLGGADGELFF. CDR3 DNA sequence: TGCGCCAGCAGCTTGGGCGGGGCTGACGGGGAGCTGTTTTTT. Full variable domain (outside the CDR3, taken from reference TRBV5-1 and TRBJ2-2): KAGVTQTPRYLIKTRGQQVTLSCSPISGHRSVSWYQQTPGQGLQFLFEYFSETQRNKGNFPGRFSGRQFSNSRSEMNVSTLELGDSALYLCASSLGGADGELFFGEGSRLTVL.

This clone occurred a few times. The chain has TRBV6-1 and TRBJ1-5; tentative D call: TRBD1 (6 bases). Germline V lookup: CDR1 MNHNS, CDR2 SASEGT. This CDR3 spans 14 amino acids. Trimming took off 6 bases at V and 3 bases at J, with 12 bases between the two ends. CDR3 bases: TGTGCCAGCAGGACGGGACACATCAATCAGCCCCAGCATTTT. Translating gives CASRTGHINQPQHF.

This clone is medium-sized. The gene calls are TRBV27 and TRBJ2-7; 8 bases are shared with TRBD1. The V gene's germline CDR1 is MNHEY and CDR2 SMNVEV (reference sequence). The CDR3 is made up of 16 amino acids. Germline trimming cut 4 bases from V and 0 bases from J; bases unmatched to any gene: 8. The DNA for the CDR3 is TGTGCCAGCAGTTACTTACCCGGGACAGGCTCCTACGAGCAGTACTTC. It translates to CASSYLPGTGSYEQYF.

CDR3: CASSILGGAYEQYF. CDR3 sequence (DNA): TGTGCCAGCAGTATACTAGGGGGCGCCTACGAGCAGTACTTC. The V call is TRBV7-2, the J call TRBJ2-7; 7 nucleotides align to TRBD1. The V segment lost 6 bases and the J segment 2 bases; nucleotides outside the gene matches: 7. The germline V gene has CDR1 SGHTA and CDR2 FQGNSA. This CDR3 is 14 amino acids long.

DNA of the CDR3: TGTGCCAGCAGTTCAATCCCGGAACAGGGGTCGGAGGGCTACACCTTC. Its protein is CASSSIPEQGSEGYTF. The rearrangement links TRBV5-5 to TRBJ1-2, with TRBD1 identical over 7 bases. Germline loops: CDR1 SGHKS, CDR2 YYEKEE (reference sequence). CDR3 size: 16 residues. The J segment lost 8 bases and the V segment lost 5 bases, leaving 18 bases of the junction unmatched.

The chain carries TRBV28 and TRBJ1-1; D is unresolved. V was clipped by 3 bases and J by 2 bases, with 16 bases between them. Germline V CDR1 and CDR2: MDHEN, SYDVKM. The CDR3 spans 16 residues. The CDR3 sequence is CASSFLGRKLNTEAFF. The CDR3 DNA sequence: TGTGCCAGCAGTTTTTTAGGGCGGAAGCTCAACACTGAAGCTTTCTTT.

This clone has only a few counts. The chain carries TRBV30 and TRBJ1-1, with D possibly TRBD1 on 5 matching bases. Germline CDR1 and CDR2: GTSNPN and SVGIG (reference sequence). The CDR3 is made up of 13 amino acids. The V end was cut by 0 bases, the J end by 4 bases, with 9 bases between. The CDR3 region has the DNA TGTGCCTGGAGTGTGCAGGGCGTCACTGAAGCTTTCTTT. Amino acids: CAWSVQGVTEAFF.

The J gene is TRBJ1-2, the V gene TRBV20-1; D possibly corresponds to TRBD1 (5 bases). Germline-derived CDR1 and CDR2 are DFQATT and SNEGSKA (reference sequence). V was shortened by 5 bases and J by 8 bases, with 12 bases between the two germline ends. This CDR3 contains 11 residues. CDR3 region: CSAADGTGYTF. The CDR3 DNA is TGCAGTGCTGCCGACGGGACGGGCTACACCTTC.

This clone turned up a few times. V gene TRBV5-4 combines with J gene TRBJ1-1; TRBD1 is a possible D gene (5 bases). Trimming left V 3 bases short and J 4 bases short, with 7 bases between. This CDR3 is 12 amino acids long. Germline V gene sequence: CDR1 SGHNT, CDR2 YYREEE (reference sequence). CDR3 in amino acids: CASSWGVTEAFF. CDR3 sequence (DNA): TGTGCCAGCAGCTGGGGGGTCACTGAAGCTTTCTTT.

This sequence joins TRBV6-5 and TRBJ2-4; perhaps TRBD1 as D (5 bases). The CDR3 is 12 residues long. Germline V CDR1 and CDR2: MNHEY, SVGAGI. Trimming stripped 5 bases from V and 8 bases from J, with 10 bases between. CDR3 protein: CASSEDIDIQYF. CDR3 nucleotide sequence: TGTGCCAGCAGTGAGGACATTGACATTCAGTACTTC.

The V gene is TRBV9, the J gene TRBJ2-1; no firm D call. Germline-derived CDR1 and CDR2 are SGDLS and YYNGEE. V lost 4 bases to trimming and J lost 0 bases, with 20 bases between them. CDR3 length equals 18 residues. The CDR3 DNA is TGTGCCAGCAGCCGAACGTCCCTGCCTCTAAGCTCCTACAATGAGCAGTTCTTC. Translated: CASSRTSLPLSSYNEQFF.

The chain recombines TRBV30 with TRBJ1-6; TRBD1 aligns across 7 bases. Looked up from germline, CDR1 is GTSNPN and CDR2 is SVGIG (reference sequence). V was pared by 8 bases and J by 12 bases, with 16 bases of the junction left unmatched. This CDR3 comprises 14 residues. The CDR3 sequence is CATSGSVGGLPLHF. The CDR3 region has the DNA TGTGCCACGTCGGGGAGTGTAGGGGGCCTACCCCTCCACTTT.